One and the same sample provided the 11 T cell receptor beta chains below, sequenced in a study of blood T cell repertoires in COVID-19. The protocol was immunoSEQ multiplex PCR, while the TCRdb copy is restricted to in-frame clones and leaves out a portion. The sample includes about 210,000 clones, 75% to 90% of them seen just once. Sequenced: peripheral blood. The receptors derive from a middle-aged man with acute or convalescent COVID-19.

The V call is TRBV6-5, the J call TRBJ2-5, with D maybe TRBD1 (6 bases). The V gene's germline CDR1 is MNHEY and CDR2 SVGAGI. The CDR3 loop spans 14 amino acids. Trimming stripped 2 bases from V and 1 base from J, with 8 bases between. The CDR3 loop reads CASSYVRGQETQYF. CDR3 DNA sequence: TGTGCCAGCAGTTACGTCAGGGGCCAAGAGACCCAGTACTTC.

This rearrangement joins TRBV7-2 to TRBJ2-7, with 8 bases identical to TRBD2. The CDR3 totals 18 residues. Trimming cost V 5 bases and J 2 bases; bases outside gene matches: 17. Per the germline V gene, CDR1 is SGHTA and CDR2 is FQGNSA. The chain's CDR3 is CASSPQVVVAGLAYEQYF. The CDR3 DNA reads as TGTGCCAGCAGCCCCCAGGTGGTAGTAGCGGGACTAGCCTACGAGCAGTACTTC.

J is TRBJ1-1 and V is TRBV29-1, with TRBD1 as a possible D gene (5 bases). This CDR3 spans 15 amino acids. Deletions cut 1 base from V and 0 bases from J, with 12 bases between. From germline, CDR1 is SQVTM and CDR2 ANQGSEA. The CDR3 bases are TGCAGCGTTGAAGGACTTAAGGGGTTGAACACTGAAGCTTTCTTT. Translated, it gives CSVEGLKGLNTEAFF.

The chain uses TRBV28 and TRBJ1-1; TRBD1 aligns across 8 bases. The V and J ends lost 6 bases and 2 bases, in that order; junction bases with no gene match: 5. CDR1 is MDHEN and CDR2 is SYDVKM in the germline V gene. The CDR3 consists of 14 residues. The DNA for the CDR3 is TGTGCCAGCAGGGCCGACAGGGGAAACACTGAAGCTTTCTTT. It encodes CASRADRGNTEAFF.

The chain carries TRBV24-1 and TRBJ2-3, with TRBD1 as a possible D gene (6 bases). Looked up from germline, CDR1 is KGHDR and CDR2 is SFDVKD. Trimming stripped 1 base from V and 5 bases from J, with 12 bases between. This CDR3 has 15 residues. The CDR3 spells CATSDFGRGRDTQYF. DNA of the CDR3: TGTGCCACCAGTGATTTTGGCAGGGGTCGAGATACGCAGTATTTT.

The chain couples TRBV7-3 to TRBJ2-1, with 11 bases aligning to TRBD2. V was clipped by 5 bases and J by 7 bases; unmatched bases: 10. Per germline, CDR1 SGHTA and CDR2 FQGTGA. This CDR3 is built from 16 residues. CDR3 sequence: CASSPRASGRTNEQFF. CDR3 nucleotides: TGTGCCAGCAGCCCAAGGGCTAGCGGGAGGACGAATGAGCAGTTCTTC.

The CDR3 region is CASSLVPGQATYNEQFF. The CDR3 DNA reads as TGTGCCAGCAGCTTAGTACCGGGACAAGCTACCTACAATGAGCAGTTCTTC. The chain is built from TRBV7-6 and TRBJ2-1; tentatively, D is TRBD1 (6 bases). Germline CDR1 and CDR2: SGHVS and FNYEAQ. The CDR3 sequence is 17 residues long. Deletions cut 1 base from V and 2 bases from J, with 15 bases between.

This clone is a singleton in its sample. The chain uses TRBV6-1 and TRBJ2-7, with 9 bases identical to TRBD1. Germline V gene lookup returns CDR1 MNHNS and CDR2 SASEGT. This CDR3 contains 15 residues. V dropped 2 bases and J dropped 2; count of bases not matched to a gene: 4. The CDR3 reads CASSEPGQGTYEQYF. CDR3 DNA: TGTGCCAGCAGTGAACCCGGACAGGGGACCTACGAGCAGTACTTC.

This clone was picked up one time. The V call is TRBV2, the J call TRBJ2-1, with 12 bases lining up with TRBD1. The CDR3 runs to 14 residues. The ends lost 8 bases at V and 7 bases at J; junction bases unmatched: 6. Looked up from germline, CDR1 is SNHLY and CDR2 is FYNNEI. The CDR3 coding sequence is TGTGCCAGCGGACTGGGACAGGGGGCAAATGAGCAGTTCTTC. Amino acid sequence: CASGLGQGANEQFF.

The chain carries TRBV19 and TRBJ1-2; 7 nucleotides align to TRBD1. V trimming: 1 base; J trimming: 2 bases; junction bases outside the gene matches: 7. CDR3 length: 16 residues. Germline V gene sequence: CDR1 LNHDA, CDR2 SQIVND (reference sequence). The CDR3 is CASSIGGTERNYGYTF. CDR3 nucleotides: TGTGCCAGTAGTATAGGAGGGACAGAGCGCAACTATGGCTACACCTTC.

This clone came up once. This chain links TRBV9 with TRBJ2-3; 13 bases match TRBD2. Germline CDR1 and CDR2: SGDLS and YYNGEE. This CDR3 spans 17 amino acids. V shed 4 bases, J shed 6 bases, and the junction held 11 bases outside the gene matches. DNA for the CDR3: TGTGCCAGCAGCACCCGGACTAGCGGGAGTACCTTGGATACGCAGTATTTT. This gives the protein CASSTRTSGSTLDTQYF.